This T cell receptor (beta chain) was obtained from a study of control samples from healthy donors and cancer patients. The data were produced by immunoSEQ multiplex PCR, yet TCRdb's version contains in-frame clones alone and is incomplete. This sample carries about 410,000 clones, around 90% of them seen once, and the ten largest clones take more than 6%. Looked up from germline, CDR1 is SGHDT and CDR2 is YYEEEE. After removal of 2 bases from V and 7 bases from J, the junction contained 5 bases not matched to a gene. This CDR3 spans 14 amino acids. This chain links TRBV5-6 with TRBJ1-4; 7 positions match TRBD1. Material: PBMCs. This TCR was sampled from a man in his forties or fifties with head and neck cancer. In DNA form, the CDR3 reads TGTGCCAGCAGCTTTGAGGGGGCGCGTGAAAAACTGTTTTTT. It encodes CASSFEGAREKLFF.